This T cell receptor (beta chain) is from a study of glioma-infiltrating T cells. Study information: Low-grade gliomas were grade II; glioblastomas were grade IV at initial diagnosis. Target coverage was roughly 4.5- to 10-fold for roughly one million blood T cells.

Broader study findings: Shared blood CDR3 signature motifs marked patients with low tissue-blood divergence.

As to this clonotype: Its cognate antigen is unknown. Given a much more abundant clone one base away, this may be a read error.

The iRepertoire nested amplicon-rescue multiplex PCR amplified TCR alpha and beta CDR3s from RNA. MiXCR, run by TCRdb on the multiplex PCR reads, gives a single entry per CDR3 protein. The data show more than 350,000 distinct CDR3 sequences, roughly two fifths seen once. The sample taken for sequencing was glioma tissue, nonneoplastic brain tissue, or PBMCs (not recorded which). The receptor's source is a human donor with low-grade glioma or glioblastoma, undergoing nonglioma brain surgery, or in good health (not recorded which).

The CDR3 nucleotides are TGCAGTGCTAGAGCGGGGGGAGTAACCTACAATGAGCAGTTCTTC. It specifies CSARAGGVTYNEQFF. The V gene is TRBV20-1, the J gene TRBJ2-1; the match to TRBD2 covers 7 bases. The CDR3 totals 15 residues. Germline V lookup: CDR1 DFQATT, CDR2 SNEGSKA (reference sequence). Trimming cost V 1 base and J 2 bases; bases outside gene matches: 5.